What follows describes a single T cell receptor (beta chain). The antigen is unknown. This record belongs to a study of T cell responses to AZD1222 COVID-19 vaccine. TCRdb's copy holds only in-frame clones and misses some; the assay was immunoSEQ multiplex PCR. The repertoire holds fewer than 130,000 clones, with under 95% as singletons. The study's findings and limits: Repertoires were obtained solely post-peak T cell response.

This sequence originates from an adult in good health. The sequencing used peripheral blood, collected on day 0 of AZD1222 vaccination.

The CDR3 loop is CAPGGAEAFF. The CDR3, as DNA: TGTGCCCCCGGCGGGGCTGAAGCTTTCTTT. This rearrangement joins TRBV6-1 to TRBJ1-1; the D is unclear. The germline V and J ends were trimmed by 11 bases and 6 bases, with 10 bases remaining between them. This CDR3 has 10 amino acids. Germline-derived CDR1 and CDR2 are MNHNS and SASEGT.